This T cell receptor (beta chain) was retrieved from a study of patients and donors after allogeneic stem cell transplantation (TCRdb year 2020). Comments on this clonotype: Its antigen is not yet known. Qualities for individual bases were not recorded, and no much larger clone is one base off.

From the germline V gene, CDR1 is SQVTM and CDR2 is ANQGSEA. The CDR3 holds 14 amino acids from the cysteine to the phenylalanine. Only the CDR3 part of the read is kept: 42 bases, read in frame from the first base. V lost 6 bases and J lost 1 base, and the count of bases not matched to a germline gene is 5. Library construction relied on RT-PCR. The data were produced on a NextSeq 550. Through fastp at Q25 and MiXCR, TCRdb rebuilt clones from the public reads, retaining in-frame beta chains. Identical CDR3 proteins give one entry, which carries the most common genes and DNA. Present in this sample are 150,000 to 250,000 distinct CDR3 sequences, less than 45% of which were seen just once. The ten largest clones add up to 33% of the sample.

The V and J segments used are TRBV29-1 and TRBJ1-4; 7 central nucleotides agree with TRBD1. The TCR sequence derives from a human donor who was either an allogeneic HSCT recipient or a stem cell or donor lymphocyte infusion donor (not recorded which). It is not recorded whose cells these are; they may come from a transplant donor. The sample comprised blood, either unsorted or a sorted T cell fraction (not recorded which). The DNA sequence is TGCAGCGTCGGGACAGCCGGAACTAATGAAAAACTGTTTTTT. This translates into CSVGTAGTNEKLFF.